A single sample is the source of the 3 T cell receptor beta chains below, sequenced in a study of blood T cell repertoires in COVID-19. This table comes from immunoSEQ multiplex PCR, and its TCRdb copy is limited to in-frame clones, with some not included. The repertoire has 25,000 to 40,000 clones, 87% of them found once; the top ten carry about 14%. The sequenced material came from peripheral blood. The receptor source for this set is a man in his 60s with active COVID-19.

Turning to this clone: One junction end does not reproduce the germline sequence, and a read error may be involved. J is TRBJ2-7 and V is TRBV7-2, with 9 bases lining up with TRBD1. The CDR3 is 14 amino acids. Looked up from germline, CDR1 is SGHTA and CDR2 is FQGNSA. The CDR3 bases are TGTGCCAGCAGCTCCACAGGGGGCTCCCACGAGCAGTACTTC. Translated, it gives CASSSTGGSHEQYF.

J is TRBJ2-2 and V is TRBV19; D remains ambiguous. This CDR3 region has 15 residues. The V gene lost 8 bases and the J gene lost 5 bases, with 18 bases spanning the gap. CDR1 is LNHDA and CDR2 is SQIVND in the germline V gene (reference sequence). In DNA, the CDR3 is TGTGCCAGTTCGAAGAAAACTCTCCAAACCGGGGAGCTGTTTTTT. It codes for CASSKKTLQTGELFF.

The chain employs TRBV10-3 and TRBJ1-5; no definite D call. The CDR3 totals 13 residues. Trimming took 6 bases from V and 2 from J, leaving 8 bases between them. From germline, CDR1 is ENHRY and CDR2 SYGVKD. This CDR3 reads CAISVQGNQPQHF. The CDR3 nucleotides read TGTGCCATCAGCGTCCAGGGCAATCAGCCCCAGCATTTT.